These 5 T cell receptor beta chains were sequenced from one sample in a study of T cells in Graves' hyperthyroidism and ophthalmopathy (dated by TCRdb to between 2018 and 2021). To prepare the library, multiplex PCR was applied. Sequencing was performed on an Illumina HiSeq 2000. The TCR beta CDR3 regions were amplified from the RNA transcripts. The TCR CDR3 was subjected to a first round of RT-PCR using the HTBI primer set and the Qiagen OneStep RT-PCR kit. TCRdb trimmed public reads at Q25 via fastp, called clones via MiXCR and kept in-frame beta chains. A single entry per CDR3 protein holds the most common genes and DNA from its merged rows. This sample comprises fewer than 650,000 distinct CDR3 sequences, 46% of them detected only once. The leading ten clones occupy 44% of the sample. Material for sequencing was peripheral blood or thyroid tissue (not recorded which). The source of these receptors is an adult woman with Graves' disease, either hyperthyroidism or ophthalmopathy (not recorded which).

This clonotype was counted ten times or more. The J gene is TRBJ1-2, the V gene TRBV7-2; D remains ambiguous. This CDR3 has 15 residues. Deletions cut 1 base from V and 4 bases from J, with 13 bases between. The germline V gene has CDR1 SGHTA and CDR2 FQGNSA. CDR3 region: CASSLDWTSGYGYTF. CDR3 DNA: TGTGCCAGCAGCTTAGACTGGACGTCTGGCTATGGCTACACCTTC.

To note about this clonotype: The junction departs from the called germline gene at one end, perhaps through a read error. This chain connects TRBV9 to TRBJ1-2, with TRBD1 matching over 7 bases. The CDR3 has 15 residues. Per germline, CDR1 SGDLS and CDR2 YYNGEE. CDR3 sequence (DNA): TGTGCCAGCAGCGGCAGTGGACAGGCTAACTATGGCCACACCTTC. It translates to CASSGSGQANYGHTF. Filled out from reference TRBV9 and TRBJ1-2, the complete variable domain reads DSGVTQTPKHLITATGQRVTLRCSPRSGDLSVYWYQQSLDQGLQFLIQYYNGEERAKGNILERFSAQQFPDLHSELNLSSLELGDSALYFCASSGSGQANYGHTFGSGTRLTVV.

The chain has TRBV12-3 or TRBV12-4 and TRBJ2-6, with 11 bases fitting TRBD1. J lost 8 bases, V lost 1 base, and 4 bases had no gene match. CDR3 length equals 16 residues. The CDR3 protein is CASSLERDRGTNVLTF. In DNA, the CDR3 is TGTGCCAGCAGTTTAGAGCGGGACAGGGGGACCAACGTCCTGACTTTC.

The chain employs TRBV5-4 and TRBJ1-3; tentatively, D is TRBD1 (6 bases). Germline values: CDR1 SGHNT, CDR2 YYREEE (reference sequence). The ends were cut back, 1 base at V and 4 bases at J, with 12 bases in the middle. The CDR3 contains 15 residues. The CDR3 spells CASSLRPQGGNTIYF. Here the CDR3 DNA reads TGTGCCAGCAGCTTGCGACCCCAGGGGGGAAACACCATATATTTT.

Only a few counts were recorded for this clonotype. CDR3 loop: CASSLTRRDYEQYF. DNA of the CDR3: TGTGCCAGCAGTTTAACCCGTAGGGACTACGAGCAGTACTTC. The chain has TRBV12-3 or TRBV12-4 and TRBJ2-7; D unresolved. There are 14 residues in the CDR3. With 2 bases removed from V and 3 bases from J, the gap between germline ends came to 11 bases.